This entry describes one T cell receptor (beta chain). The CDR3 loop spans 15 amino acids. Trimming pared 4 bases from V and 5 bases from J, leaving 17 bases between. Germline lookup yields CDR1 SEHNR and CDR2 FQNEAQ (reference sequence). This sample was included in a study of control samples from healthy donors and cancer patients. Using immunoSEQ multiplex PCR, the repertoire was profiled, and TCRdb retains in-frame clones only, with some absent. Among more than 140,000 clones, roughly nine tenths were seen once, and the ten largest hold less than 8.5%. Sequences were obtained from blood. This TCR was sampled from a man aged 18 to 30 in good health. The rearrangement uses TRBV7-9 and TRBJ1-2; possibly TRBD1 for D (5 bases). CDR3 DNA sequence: TGTGCCAGCAGCTACGCACTGGAAGGGGAGTATGGCTACACCTTC. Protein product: CASSYALEGEYGYTF.